This TCR beta chain appears in the sequencing data of a study of blood T cell repertoires in COVID-19. Across the study: The samples span acute and convalescent COVID-19 from the United States, Italy and Spain.

Authors' analysis steps: How many nucleated cells were present was estimated from reference gene primer amplification. Libraries were prepared by immunoSEQ multiplex PCR; TCRdb keeps only in-frame clonotypes and omits some of them. The V and J calls and clone size were taken over from that table, and D and trimming were inferred from the DNA. The sample lists tens of thousands of clones, roughly three quarters occurring once. This CDR3 has 16 amino acids. Germline CDR1 reads SNHLY; CDR2 reads FYNNEI. V lost 5 bases, J lost 4 bases, and 18 bases lay in between. This clone appeared a single time. Specimen: peripheral blood. The chain is built from TRBV2 and TRBJ1-3; D call uncertain. This receptor was taken from a man in his sixties or seventies with active or convalescent COVID-19. In DNA form, the CDR3 reads TGTGCCAGCAGTTACCGGGAACAACTTTTAGGAAACACCATATATTTT. The encoded protein is CASSYREQLLGNTIYF.